This T cell receptor (beta chain) was recovered during a study of T cells in Graves' hyperthyroidism and ophthalmopathy. Germline values: CDR1 SGHRS, CDR2 YFSETQ. Trimming removed 0 bases at V and 5 bases at J, with 9 bases between. The CDR3 extends over 14 amino acids. This clonotype was observed at least ten times. Patients aged 18 to 65 had newly diagnosed hyperthyroidism lasting under 2 months. Researchers amplified the TCR beta CDR3 regions from RNA transcripts. Using the HTBI primer set, a first-round RT-PCR was run on the TCR CDR3. Via MiXCR, TCRdb re-called the multiplex PCR reads, giving one row per CDR3 protein. Of approximately 100,000 distinct CDR3 sequences listed, around 42% are singletons.

This TCR was recovered from a woman between 25 and 40 years old with Graves' hyperthyroidism. The material sequenced was peripheral blood or thyroid tissue (not recorded which). The rearrangement joins TRBV5-1 to TRBJ1-5; D unclear. The DNA of the CDR3 is TGCGCCAGCAGCTTGGGTTTCGGGGATCAGCCCCAGCATTTT. It translates to CASSLGFGDQPQHF.